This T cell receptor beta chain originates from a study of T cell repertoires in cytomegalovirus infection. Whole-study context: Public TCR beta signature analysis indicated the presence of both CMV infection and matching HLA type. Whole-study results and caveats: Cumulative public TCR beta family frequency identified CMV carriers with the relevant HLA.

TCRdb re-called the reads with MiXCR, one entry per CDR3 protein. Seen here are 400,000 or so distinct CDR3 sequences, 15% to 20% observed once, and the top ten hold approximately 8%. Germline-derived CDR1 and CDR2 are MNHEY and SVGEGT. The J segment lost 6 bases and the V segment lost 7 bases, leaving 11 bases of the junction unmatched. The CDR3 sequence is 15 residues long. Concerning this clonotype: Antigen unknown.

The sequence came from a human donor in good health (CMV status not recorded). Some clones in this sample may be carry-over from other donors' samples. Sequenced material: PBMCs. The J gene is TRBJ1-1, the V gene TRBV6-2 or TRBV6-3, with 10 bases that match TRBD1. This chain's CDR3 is CASNPIRDRGSEAFF. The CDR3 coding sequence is TGTGCCAGCAACCCTATCAGGGACAGGGGCTCTGAAGCTTTCTTT.